These T cell receptor beta chains were read from a single sample in a study of blood T cell repertoires in COVID-19. Only in-frame clones appear in the TCRdb table, and some are missing; sequencing was by immunoSEQ multiplex PCR. The data show about 200,000 clones, 82% seen once. The sample taken for sequencing was PBMCs or T cells enriched from blood (not recorded which). These receptors were collected from a man in his forties who had recovered from COVID-19. CDR3s include the opening cysteine and the closing phenylalanine or tryptophan. A D gene is named only where the DNA matches it firmly. A clone size is listed for some rows: how often the clone was seen (once, few, many), or a class if it is expanded.

d_call	v_call	clone_size	j_call	cdr3_nt	cdr3_aa
-	TRBV4-3	-	TRBJ2-3	TGCGCCAGCAGCCAAGATATCAATAAGCTAGCGAGCAGCGATACGCAGTATTTT	CASSQDINKLASSDTQYF
TRBD2	TRBV24-1	-	TRBJ2-1	TGTGCCACCAGTGCCGAGACTAGCGGGAGTCTCTATGAGCAGTTCTTC	CATSAETSGSLYEQFF
-	TRBV19	few	TRBJ2-2	TGTGCCAGTAGTATGATGAGGGTGGGAACCGGGGAGCTGTTTTTT	CASSMMRVGTGELFF
TRBD1	TRBV2	-	TRBJ1-2	TGTGCCAGCAGGGAATTTACAGGGGCTAACTATGGCTACACCTTC	CASREFTGANYGYTF
TRBD2	TRBV4-1	-	TRBJ2-3	TGCGCCAGCAGCCACCTAGCGGGATGGGGGACAGATACGCAGTATTTT	CASSHLAGWGTDTQYF
TRBD1	TRBV5-4	few	TRBJ2-1	TGTGCCAGCAGCTTGGGTGGGACAGGGGGCCGGGAGCAGTTCTTC	CASSLGGTGGREQFF
TRBD1	TRBV7-2	-	TRBJ1-2	TGTGCCAGCAGCTTTATCACAGGGGTCGAAGGCTACACCTTC	CASSFITGVEGYTF
-	TRBV5-1	once	TRBJ2-5	TGCGCCAGCAGCTTAAGGGGGTACTCGGAGACCCAGTACTTC	CASSLRGYSETQYF
-	TRBV6-2/TRBV6-3	-	TRBJ1-1	TGTGCCAGCAACCCCCAGGTGAACACTGAAGCTTTCTTT	CASNPQVNTEAFF
-	TRBV10-3	-	TRBJ2-3	TGTGCCATTCCCGGGACTAGCACAGATACGCAGTATTTT	CAIPGTSTDTQYF
-	TRBV7-9	-	TRBJ2-5	TGTGCCAGCAGCGTCTATGAGACCCAGTACTTC	CASSVYETQYF
TRBD1	TRBV9	-	TRBJ2-5	TGTGCCAGCAGCGCGGGACAGCAAGAGACCCAGTACTTC	CASSAGQQETQYF
-	TRBV6-5	-	TRBJ1-2	TGTGCCAGCACGAACTATTGGGGGGCTAACTATGGCTACACCTTC	CASTNYWGANYGYTF
TRBD1	TRBV7-2	-	TRBJ2-5	TGTGCCAGCAGCAGCCGGGACAGGGAGACCCAGTACTTC	CASSSRDRETQYF
-	TRBV30	-	TRBJ2-5	TGTGCCTGGAGTCTCCAGGGAGGGACCCAGTACTTC	CAWSLQGGTQYF
-	TRBV12-3/TRBV12-4	-	TRBJ1-5	TGTGCCAGCAGTTTGGGGGGAAAACAGCCCCAGCATTTT	CASSLGGKQPQHF
-	TRBV7-3	-	TRBJ1-1	TGTGCCAGCAGCATTCAGGGACTTCCCAACACTGAAGCTTTCTTT	CASSIQGLPNTEAFF
TRBD1	TRBV7-2	-	TRBJ2-1	TGTGCCAGCAGTACCTCAGGGGGCGGTGGATATGAGCAGTTCTTC	CASSTSGGGGYEQFF
-	TRBV9	-	TRBJ2-7	TGTGCCAGCAGCCGTAGCGTTGGGGGCGCCTACGAGCAGTACTTC	CASSRSVGGAYEQYF
-	TRBV11-2	once	TRBJ1-1	TGTGCCAGCAGCTTTCACCGGGACACAGAAGCTTTCTTT	CASSFHRDTEAFF
-	TRBV2	once	TRBJ1-6	TGTGCCAGCAGTGAAGCGCTTTTCGTCGGTTCACCCCTCCACTTT	CASSEALFVGSPLHF
-	TRBV6-6	-	TRBJ2-7	TGTGCCAGCAGTCAGGGGGAGCAGTACTTC	CASSQGEQYF
TRBD1	TRBV6-2/TRBV6-3	-	TRBJ1-1	TGTGCCAGCAGTACGACAGGGGGGGACACTGAAGCTTTCTTT	CASSTTGGDTEAFF
-	TRBV6-2/TRBV6-3	once	TRBJ2-5	TGTGCCAGCAGTGCAGGAGGAGAGACCCAGTACTTC	CASSAGGETQYF
-	TRBV11-3	once	TRBJ1-1	TGTGCCAGCAGCTTCGAGGTTAACACTGAAGCTTTCTTT	CASSFEVNTEAFF
-	TRBV27	-	TRBJ2-3	TGTGCCAGCATGGCAACAGATACGCAGTATTTT	CASMATDTQYF
TRBD2	TRBV5-6	few	TRBJ2-7	TGTGCCAGCAGCTTGGGGGAGGGATTCTTCTACGAGCAGTACTTC	CASSLGEGFFYEQYF
-	TRBV9	-	TRBJ1-2	TGTGCCAGCAGCTCTGGTAGTACTAACTATGGCTACACCTTC	CASSSGSTNYGYTF
-	TRBV5-5	-	TRBJ2-7	TGTGCCAGCAGCTTGGGGGACTTCGCCTACGAGCAGTACTTC	CASSLGDFAYEQYF
TRBD2	TRBV18	-	TRBJ2-7	TGTGCCAGCTCACCGGGGACTAGCGGCTACGAGCAGTACTTC	CASSPGTSGYEQYF
-	TRBV27	-	TRBJ2-7	TGTGCCAGCAACCGCGGGACGGGCTACGAGCAGTACTTC	CASNRGTGYEQYF